The 4 T cell receptor beta chains listed next were all sequenced from one sample in a study of T cells in Graves' hyperthyroidism and ophthalmopathy. Amplified TCR beta CDR3 regions came from RNA transcripts. An initial round of RT-PCR targeting the TCR CDR3 relied on the HTBI primer set. TCRdb re-derived calls from the multiplex PCR reads in MiXCR, one entry per CDR3 protein. The repertoire holds a few hundred thousand distinct CDR3 sequences, with approximately 15% as singletons. The sequencing sample was made of blood. Receptor source: a woman in her thirties with Graves' hyperthyroidism.

At least ten counts were recorded for this clonotype. The chain links TRBV7-2 to TRBJ2-7; tentatively, D is TRBD1 or TRBD2 (7 bases each). The CDR3 is made up of 15 amino acids. Trimming took off 1 base at V and 2 bases at J, with 12 bases between the two ends. Germline CDR1 SGHTA, CDR2 FQGNSA. CDR3 bases: TGTGCCAGCAGCTTAGTCAGCGGGACAGCCTACGAGCAGTACTTC. The encoded protein is CASSLVSGTAYEQYF.

V and J are TRBV5-5 and TRBJ1-5; D is uncertain. The CDR3 runs to 14 residues. V shed 6 bases and J shed 0 bases, with 10 bases lying between them. Germline values: CDR1 SGHKS, CDR2 YYEKEE (reference sequence). The CDR3 DNA reads as TGTGCCAGCAACCGGACGGGTAGCAATCAGCCCCAGCATTTT. Translated: CASNRTGSNQPQHF.

This chain links TRBV5-6 with TRBJ1-6; 9 bases align to TRBD1. Germline V gene data show CDR1 as SGHDT and CDR2 as YYEEEE. CDR3 length: 15 residues. V lost 2 bases and J lost 9; bases outside the gene matches: 6. The CDR3 DNA reads as TGTGCCAGCAGCTTTGAAGTGACAGGGGGTTCACCCCTCCACTTT. Amino acid sequence: CASSFEVTGGSPLHF.

V and J are TRBV20-1 and TRBJ2-7; D gene unclear. V was trimmed by 6 bases and J by 0 bases, leaving 6 bases between them. The CDR3 runs 11 residues. Germline CDR1 is DFQATT and CDR2 is SNEGSKA (reference sequence). CDR3 amino acids: CSAAASYEQYF. CDR3 sequence (DNA): TGCAGTGCGGCTGCCTCCTACGAGCAGTACTTC.